What follows are 12 T cell receptor beta chains derived from one specimen sequenced in a study of long-term antiretroviral therapy in people with HIV. Sequencing used immunoSEQ v3.0 at survey level. The data were produced by immunoSEQ multiplex PCR, yet TCRdb's version contains in-frame clones alone and is incomplete. The table lists 30,000 to 40,000 clones, approximately 93% of them singletons. The sequences come from unsorted PBMCs, collected around 5 years after starting antiretroviral therapy. The receptor source for this set is a woman aged 45-60 years with HIV.

The rearrangement links TRBV11-3 to TRBJ2-7, with unresolved D. The CDR3 has 12 residues. V lost 0 bases, J lost 4 bases, and 4 bases lay in between. Germline CDR1 SGHNT, CDR2 YENEEA. The CDR3 sequence: CASSLDGYEQYF. Written as DNA, the CDR3 is TGTGCCAGCAGCTTAGACGGGTACGAGCAGTACTTC.

This clone showed up just once. CDR3 in amino acids: CASSRGAETQYF. CDR3 sequence (DNA): TGTGCCAGCAGCCGAGGGGCAGAGACCCAGTACTTC. This chain joins TRBV13 and TRBJ2-5; the D call may be TRBD1 or TRBD2 (5 bases each). The length of the CDR3 is 12 residues. V shed 5 bases and J shed 4 bases, with 8 bases lying between them. Germline V gene lookup returns CDR1 PRHDT and CDR2 FYEKMQ (reference sequence).

The chain is built from TRBV16 and TRBJ2-2; TRBD1 agrees at 8 bases. Germline V gene sequence: CDR1 KGHSY, CDR2 FQNENV. The CDR3 consists of 17 residues. Trimming removed 4 bases from V and 1 base from J; junction bases left unmatched: 8. This CDR3 reads CASSRPRQGRNTGELFF. Here the CDR3 DNA reads TGTGCCAGCAGCCGACCCCGACAGGGGCGGAACACCGGGGAGCTGTTTTTT.

The CDR3: CASSPSGGGDSNQPQHF. CDR3 DNA: TGTGCCAGTAGTCCCAGCGGGGGAGGGGATAGCAATCAGCCCCAGCATTTT. The genes are TRBV19 and TRBJ1-5; D possibly corresponds to TRBD1 (5 bases). The CDR3 sequence is 17 residues long. Germline-derived CDR1 and CDR2 are LNHDA and SQIVND (reference sequence). V was pared by 5 bases and J by 0 bases, with 17 bases between.

This rearrangement joins TRBV10-3 to TRBJ1-2; no definite D call. The CDR3 has 17 residues. CDR1 and CDR2 (germline): ENHRY, SYGVKD. The V and J ends lost 5 bases and 8 bases respectively, with 27 bases between them. CDR3 sequence (DNA): TGTGCCATCAGTCCGCGGAGGCCCGGCCGCCTGGCGGAGGGCTACACCTTC. Protein: CAISPRRPGRLAEGYTF.

V and J are TRBV6-5 and TRBJ2-7, with a possible D match to TRBD1 (5 bases). CDR1 is MNHEY and CDR2 is SVGAGI in the germline V gene. The CDR3 covers 14 residues. V was shortened by 5 bases and J by 2 bases, with 13 bases between the two germline ends. The CDR3 DNA reads as TGTGCCAGCAGTCAATCCCGACAGCCCTACGAGCAGTACTTC. Protein sequence: CASSQSRQPYEQYF.

The rearrangement joins TRBV18 to TRBJ1-1; the D is unclear. The V end was cut by 5 bases, the J end by 1 base, with 14 bases between. Germline assignment: CDR1 KGHSH and CDR2 LQKENI. The CDR3 contains 15 residues. The CDR3 DNA follows: TGTGCCAGCTCAGCTTCGTGGGCAGGGAACACTGAAGCTTTCTTT. Protein product: CASSASWAGNTEAFF.

The chain couples TRBV7-8 to TRBJ1-2; 8 bases are shared with TRBD1. This CDR3 is built from 12 residues. V shed 5 bases, J shed 10 bases, and the junction held 6 bases outside the gene matches. Germline CDR1 and CDR2: SGHVS and FQNEAQ. Here the CDR3 DNA reads TGTGCCAGCAGCGCAGGACAGGGAAACTACACCTTC. It is translated as CASSAGQGNYTF.

The chain carries TRBV30 and TRBJ1-6, with D possibly matching TRBD1 (6 bases). The germline V gene encodes CDR1 GTSNPN and CDR2 SVGIG (reference sequence). Trimming stripped 0 bases from V and 7 bases from J, with 13 bases between. CDR3 length: 15 residues. This CDR3 reads CAWSVSRQVNSPLHF. CDR3 coding DNA: TGTGCCTGGAGTGTTTCCCGACAGGTGAATTCACCCCTCCACTTT.

The chain uses TRBV5-1 and TRBJ1-4, with D tentatively TRBD1 (5 bases). CDR1 SGHRS and CDR2 YFSETQ come from the germline V gene. The CDR3 has 14 residues. The V end lost 0 bases, the J end lost 5 bases, and 8 bases lay between the germline ends. The DNA of the CDR3 is TGCGCCAGCAGCTTGGGACAGAGGAATGAAAAACTGTTTTTT. It codes for CASSLGQRNEKLFF.

The gene calls are TRBV18 and TRBJ1-2; TRBD1 agrees at 7 bases. In germline, CDR1 is KGHSH, CDR2 LQKENI. Trimming removed 3 bases from V and 8 bases from J; junction bases left unmatched: 6. This CDR3 region has 13 residues. The CDR3 nucleotides read TGTGCCAGCTCACCGTCCAGGGGGGAAGGCTACACCTTC. Amino acids: CASSPSRGEGYTF.

The chain couples TRBV19 to TRBJ1-3; D remains unclear. Germline CDR1 reads LNHDA; CDR2 reads SQIVND (reference sequence). The CDR3 is 16 residues long. V was pared by 6 bases and J by 0 bases, with 15 bases between. CDR3 nucleotides: TGTGCCAGTAGCCCGCGGGGTGGATTCTCTGGAAACACCATATATTTT. Amino acids: CASSPRGGFSGNTIYF.